The clone carrying this TCR beta chain was counted at least ten times. The antigen is undetermined. Sample-barcoded 5' priming and a J-beta primer mix drove a second PCR of roughly 7 to 11 cycles. TCRdb re-called the 5' RACE reads with MiXCR, one entry per CDR3 protein. The repertoire consists of around 900,000 distinct CDR3 sequences, with less than 35% occurring once and the leading ten covering about 18%. This entry is derived from a study of blood T cells in healthy people across ages. Findings of the study overall: The study regarded diversity estimates from one million T cells as underestimates.

Germline V CDR1 and CDR2: LNHNV, YYDKDF (reference sequence). The CDR3 loop spans 14 amino acids. Unmatched junction bases numbered 1, after V lost 6 bases and J lost 2 bases. The total RNA that was extracted per sample amounted to at least 5.5 micrograms. The sequence was obtained from a woman at least 80 years old in good health. The sequenced sample was blood. V and J are TRBV15 and TRBJ2-7; 13 nucleotides align to TRBD2. This chain's CDR3 is CATRGLAGTYEQYF. The CDR3 DNA reads as TGTGCCACCAGGGGACTAGCGGGGACCTACGAGCAGTACTTC.